Following are 10 T cell receptor beta chains from one sample sequenced in a study of identical twins' blood T cells. TCRdb re-derived calls from the 5' RACE reads in MiXCR, one entry per CDR3 protein. The table records 350,000 to 450,000 distinct CDR3 sequences, approximately 30% of them present only once. The sample was PBMCs. The receptors originated from a woman aged 18-50 years in good health.

This clonotype was counted only a few times. CDR3 amino acids: CASSLVGSEGYEQYF. In DNA, the CDR3 is TGTGCCAGCAGCTTAGTTGGGTCGGAAGGATACGAGCAGTACTTC. The chain employs TRBV11-2 and TRBJ2-7; D unresolved. CDR1 SGHAT and CDR2 FQNNGV come from the germline V gene. The CDR3 runs 15 residues. V lost 1 base, J lost 4 bases, and 14 bases lay in between.

This clonotype occurred many times. This chain connects TRBV10-3 to TRBJ1-1; D might be TRBD1 (5 bases). Germline V gene lookup returns CDR1 ENHRY and CDR2 SYGVKD. The germline V and J ends were trimmed by 0 bases and 10 bases, with 6 bases remaining between them. The CDR3 sequence is 11 residues long. CDR3 sequence (DNA): TGTGCCATCAGTGAGTCGGGGGTAGCTTTCTTT. Residues: CAISESGVAFF.

The gene calls are TRBV29-1 and TRBJ1-3; unclear D gene. The CDR3 consists of 14 residues. Germline V gene lookup returns CDR1 SQVTM and CDR2 ANQGSEA. Trimming stripped 1 base from V and 0 bases from J, with 7 bases between. As DNA, the CDR3 is TGCAGCGTTGAAGGAGGATACTCTGGAAACACCATATATTTT. Protein sequence: CSVEGGYSGNTIYF.

About this clonotype itself: A read error may produce the germline difference seen at one junction end. The V and J genes are TRBV6-4 and TRBJ2-3; no clear D gene. Per the germline V gene, CDR1 is MRHNA and CDR2 is SNTAGT. The length of the CDR3 is 15 residues. The CDR3 DNA follows: TGTGCCGGCAGTGACTCGAATGCACACACAGATACGCAGTATTTT. This gives the protein CAGSDSNAHTDTQYF.

This clonotype was counted a few times. V and J are TRBV3-1 and TRBJ2-2, with D possibly matching TRBD1 (5 bases). This CDR3 has 14 residues. Germline CDR1 is LGHDT and CDR2 is YNNKEL (reference sequence). V lost 3 bases and J lost 7, with 12 bases in between. CDR3: CASSHYPDSGELFF. Here the CDR3 DNA reads TGTGCCAGCAGCCATTATCCTGACAGCGGGGAGCTGTTTTTT.

The chain joins TRBV29-1 to TRBJ1-1; D gene unclear. Germline-derived CDR1 and CDR2 are SQVTM and ANQGSEA. The V end was cut by 4 bases, the J end by 4 bases, with 7 bases between. The CDR3 contains 11 residues. DNA of the CDR3: TGCAGCGTTGTTCAGAGCACTGAAGCTTTCTTT. Translated, it gives CSVVQSTEAFF.

In its sample, this clonotype was seen a few times. V gene TRBV20-1 combines with J gene TRBJ1-5; TRBD1 is a possible D gene (6 bases). The CDR3 runs to 15 residues. V was pared by 3 bases and J by 0 bases, with 12 bases between. Germline assignment: CDR1 DFQATT and CDR2 SNEGSKA (reference sequence). CDR3 sequence (DNA): TGCAGTGCTAGTCGGACAGAATTTAGCAATCAGCCCCAGCATTTT. Its translation is CSASRTEFSNQPQHF.

This rearrangement joins TRBV15 to TRBJ2-3, with D hard to call. The germline gives CDR1 LNHNV, CDR2 YYDKDF (reference sequence). This CDR3 is 15 amino acids long. V was cut by 3 bases and J by 5 bases, with 15 bases left in between. CDR3 loop: CATSSLNSFGDTQYF. As DNA, the CDR3 is TGTGCCACCAGCAGCCTTAATTCATTTGGAGATACGCAGTATTTT.

V usage is TRBV29-1 and J usage is TRBJ1-2, with D possibly TRBD1 on 5 matching bases. V dropped 7 bases and J dropped 6 bases, with 15 bases sitting between them. The CDR3 extends over 12 amino acids. Germline V gene sequence: CDR1 SQVTM, CDR2 ANQGSEA. CDR3: CSAIRQSDGYTF. The CDR3, as DNA: TGCAGCGCCATTAGACAGTCAGATGGCTACACCTTC.

To note about this clonotype: A much larger clone lies a single base off, so this may be a read error. The chain joins TRBV7-9 to TRBJ1-1; TRBD1 is a possible D gene (5 bases). Between the trimmed V and J ends, which lost 10 bases and 0 bases, there was a span of 12 bases. This CDR3 is 13 amino acids long. The germline gives CDR1 SEHNR, CDR2 FQNEAQ (reference sequence). The CDR3 nucleotides are TGTGCCATCATTCGGGGGATGAACACTGAAGCTTTCTTT. This gives the protein CAIIRGMNTEAFF.